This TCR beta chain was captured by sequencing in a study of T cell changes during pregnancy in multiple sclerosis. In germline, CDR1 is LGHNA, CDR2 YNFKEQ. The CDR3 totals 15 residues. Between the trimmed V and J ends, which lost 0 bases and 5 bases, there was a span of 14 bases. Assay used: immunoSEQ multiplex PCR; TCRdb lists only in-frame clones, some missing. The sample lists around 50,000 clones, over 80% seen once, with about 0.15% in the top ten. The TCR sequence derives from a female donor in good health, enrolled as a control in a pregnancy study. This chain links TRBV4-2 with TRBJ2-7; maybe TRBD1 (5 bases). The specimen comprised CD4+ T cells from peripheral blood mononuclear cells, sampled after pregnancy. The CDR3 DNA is TGTGCCAGCAGCCAAGACCCCAGGGTCGGTAACGAGCAGTACTTC. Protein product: CASSQDPRVGNEQYF.